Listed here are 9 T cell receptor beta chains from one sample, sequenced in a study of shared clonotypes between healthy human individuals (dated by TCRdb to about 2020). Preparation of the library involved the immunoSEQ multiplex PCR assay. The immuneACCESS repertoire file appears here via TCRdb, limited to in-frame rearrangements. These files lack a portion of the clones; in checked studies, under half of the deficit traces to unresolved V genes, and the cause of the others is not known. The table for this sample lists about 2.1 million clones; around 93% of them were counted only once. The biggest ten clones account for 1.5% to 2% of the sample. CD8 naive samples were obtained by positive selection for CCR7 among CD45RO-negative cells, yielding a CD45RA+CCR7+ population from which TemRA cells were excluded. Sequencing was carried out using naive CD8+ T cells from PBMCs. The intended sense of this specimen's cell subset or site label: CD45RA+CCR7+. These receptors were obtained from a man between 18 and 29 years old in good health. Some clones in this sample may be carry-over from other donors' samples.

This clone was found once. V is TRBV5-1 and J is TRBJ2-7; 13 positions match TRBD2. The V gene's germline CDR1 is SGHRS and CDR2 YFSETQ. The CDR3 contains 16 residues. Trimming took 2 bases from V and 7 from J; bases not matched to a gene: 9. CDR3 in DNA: TGCGCCAGCAGCTTCTACCGGACTAGCGGGAGCGGTGAGCAGTACTTC. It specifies CASSFYRTSGSGEQYF.

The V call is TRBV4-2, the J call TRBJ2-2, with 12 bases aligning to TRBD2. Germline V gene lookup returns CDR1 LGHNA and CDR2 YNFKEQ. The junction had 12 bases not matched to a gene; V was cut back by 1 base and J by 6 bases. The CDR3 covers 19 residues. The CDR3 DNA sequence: TGTGCCAGCAGCCAAGCCCTCCCCCTAGCGGGAGGGAAACCCGGGGAGCTGTTTTTT. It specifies CASSQALPLAGGKPGELFF.

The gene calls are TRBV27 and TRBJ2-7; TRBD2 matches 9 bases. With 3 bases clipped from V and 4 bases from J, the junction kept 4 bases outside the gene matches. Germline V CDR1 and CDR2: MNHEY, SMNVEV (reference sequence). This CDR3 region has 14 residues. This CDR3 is CASSLGSGRYEQYF. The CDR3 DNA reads TGTGCCAGCAGTTTGGGTAGCGGGAGATACGAGCAGTACTTC.

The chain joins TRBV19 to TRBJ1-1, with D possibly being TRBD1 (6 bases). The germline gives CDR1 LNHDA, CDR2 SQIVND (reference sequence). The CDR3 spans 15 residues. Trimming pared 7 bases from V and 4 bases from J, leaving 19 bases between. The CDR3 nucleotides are TGTGCCAGTAATAGCAGGGGCCCCTCGGGCACTGAAGCTTTCTTT. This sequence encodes CASNSRGPSGTEAFF.

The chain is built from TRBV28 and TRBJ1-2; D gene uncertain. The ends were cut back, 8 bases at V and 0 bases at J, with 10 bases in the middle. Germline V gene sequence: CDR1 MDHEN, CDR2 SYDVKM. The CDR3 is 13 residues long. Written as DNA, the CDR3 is TGTGCCAGCCGGCCCGGGACTAACTATGGCTACACCTTC. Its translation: CASRPGTNYGYTF.

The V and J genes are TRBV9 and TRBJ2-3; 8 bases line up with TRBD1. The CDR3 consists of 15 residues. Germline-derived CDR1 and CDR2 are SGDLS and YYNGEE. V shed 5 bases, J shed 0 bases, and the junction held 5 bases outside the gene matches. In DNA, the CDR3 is TGTGCCAGCAGTGGGGGACAGGTGAGCACAGATACGCAGTATTTT. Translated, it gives CASSGGQVSTDTQYF.

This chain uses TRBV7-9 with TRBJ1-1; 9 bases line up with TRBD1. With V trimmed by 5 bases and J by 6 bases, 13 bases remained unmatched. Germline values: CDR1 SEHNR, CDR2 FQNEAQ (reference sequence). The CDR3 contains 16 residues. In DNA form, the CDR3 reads TGTGCCAGCAGCCGTACCGGGACAGGGATGATCTCTGAAGCTTTCTTT. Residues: CASSRTGTGMISEAFF.

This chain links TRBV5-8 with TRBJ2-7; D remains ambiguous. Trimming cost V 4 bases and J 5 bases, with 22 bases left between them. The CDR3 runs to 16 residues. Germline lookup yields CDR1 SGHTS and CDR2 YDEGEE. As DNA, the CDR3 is TGTGCCAGCAGCCCGACGTCCCACCCTTTGCCCAACGAGCAGTACTTC. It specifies CASSPTSHPLPNEQYF. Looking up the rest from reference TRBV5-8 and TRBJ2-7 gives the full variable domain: EAGVTQSPTHLIKTRGQQATLRCSPISGHTSVYWYQQALGLGLQFLLWYDEGEERNRGNFPPRFSGRQFPNYSSELNVNALELEDSALYLCASSPTSHPLPNEQYFGPGTRLTVT.

The DNA of the CDR3 is TGTGCCAGCAGTTCCGGGACTATTTTCGGCACAGATACGCAGTATTTT. This sequence encodes CASSSGTIFGTDTQYF. The chain links TRBV6-5 to TRBJ2-3, with 7 bases aligning to TRBD2. CDR3 length: 16 amino acids. The J segment lost 1 base and the V segment lost 4 bases, leaving 8 bases of the junction unmatched. CDR1 is MNHEY and CDR2 is SVGAGI in the germline V gene.